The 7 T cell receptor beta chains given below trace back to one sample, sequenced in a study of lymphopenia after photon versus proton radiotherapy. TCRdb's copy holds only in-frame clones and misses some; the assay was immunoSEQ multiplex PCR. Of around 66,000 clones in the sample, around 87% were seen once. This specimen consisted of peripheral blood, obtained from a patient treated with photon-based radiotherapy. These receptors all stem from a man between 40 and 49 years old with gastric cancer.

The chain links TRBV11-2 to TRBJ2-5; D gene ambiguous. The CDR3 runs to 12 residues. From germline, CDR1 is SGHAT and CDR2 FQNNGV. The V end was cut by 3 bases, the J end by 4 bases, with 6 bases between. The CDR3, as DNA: TGTGCCAGCAGCTTGGTCCGAGAGACCCAGTACTTC. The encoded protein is CASSLVRETQYF.

The chain's CDR3 is CASSFGGGKETQYF. The CDR3 nucleotides are TGTGCCAGCAGCTTCGGGGGCGGGAAAGAGACCCAGTACTTC. The V gene is TRBV7-2, the J gene TRBJ2-5; D is possibly TRBD1 or TRBD2 (6 bases each). The V gene's germline CDR1 is SGHTA and CDR2 FQGNSA. This CDR3 contains 14 residues. The V gene lost 3 bases and the J gene lost 3 bases, with 11 bases spanning the gap.

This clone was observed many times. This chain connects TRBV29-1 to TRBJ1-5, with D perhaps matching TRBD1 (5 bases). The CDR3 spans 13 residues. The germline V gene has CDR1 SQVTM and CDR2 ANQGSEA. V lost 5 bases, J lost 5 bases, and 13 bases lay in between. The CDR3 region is CSVQSPGHQPQHF. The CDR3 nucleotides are TGCAGCGTTCAAAGTCCGGGGCATCAGCCCCAGCATTTT.

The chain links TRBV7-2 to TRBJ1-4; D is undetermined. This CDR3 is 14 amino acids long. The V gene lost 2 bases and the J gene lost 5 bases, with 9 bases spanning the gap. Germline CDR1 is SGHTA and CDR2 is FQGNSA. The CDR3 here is CASSLKVGNEKLFF. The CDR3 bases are TGTGCCAGCAGCTTAAAGGTCGGGAATGAAAAACTGTTTTTT.

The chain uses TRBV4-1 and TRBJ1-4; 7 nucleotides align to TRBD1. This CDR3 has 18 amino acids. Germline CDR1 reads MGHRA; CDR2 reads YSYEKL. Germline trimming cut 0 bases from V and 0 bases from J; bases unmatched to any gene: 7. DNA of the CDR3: TGCGCCAGCAGCCAAGACTCCGGGACAGTCGCAACTAATGAAAAACTGTTTTTT. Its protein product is CASSQDSGTVATNEKLFF.

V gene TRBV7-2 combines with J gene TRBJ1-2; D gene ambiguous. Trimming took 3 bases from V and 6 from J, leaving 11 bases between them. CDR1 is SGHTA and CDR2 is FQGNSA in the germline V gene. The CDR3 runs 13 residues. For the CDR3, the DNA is TGTGCCAGCAGCTTTAGAGGCGGGAATGGCTACACCTTC. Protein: CASSFRGGNGYTF.

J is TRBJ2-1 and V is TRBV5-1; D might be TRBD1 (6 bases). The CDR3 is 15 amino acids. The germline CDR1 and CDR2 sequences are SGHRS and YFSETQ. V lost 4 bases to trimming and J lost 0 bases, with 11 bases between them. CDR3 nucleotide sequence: TGCGCCAGCAGCCCTGGACAGAGCTCCTACAATGAGCAGTTCTTC. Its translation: CASSPGQSSYNEQFF.